This TCR beta chain is from a study of T cell changes during pregnancy in multiple sclerosis. This CDR3 is 15 amino acids long. Germline CDR1 and CDR2: MNHEY and SVGAGI. Trimming removed 0 bases at V and 1 base at J, with 9 bases between. Only in-frame clones appear in the TCRdb table, and some are missing; sequencing was by immunoSEQ multiplex PCR. The sample consists of more than 90,000 clones, about 91% of them appearing once. Sequences were derived from peripheral blood, sampled in the second trimester of pregnancy. The TCR originated in a female donor with multiple sclerosis, enrolled in a pregnancy study. The rearrangement links TRBV6-5 to TRBJ1-1; TRBD1 might be the D (5 bases). CDR3 residues: CASSYSLGPNTEAFF. The CDR3, as DNA: TGTGCCAGCAGTTACTCGCTGGGGCCGAACACTGAAGCTTTCTTT.